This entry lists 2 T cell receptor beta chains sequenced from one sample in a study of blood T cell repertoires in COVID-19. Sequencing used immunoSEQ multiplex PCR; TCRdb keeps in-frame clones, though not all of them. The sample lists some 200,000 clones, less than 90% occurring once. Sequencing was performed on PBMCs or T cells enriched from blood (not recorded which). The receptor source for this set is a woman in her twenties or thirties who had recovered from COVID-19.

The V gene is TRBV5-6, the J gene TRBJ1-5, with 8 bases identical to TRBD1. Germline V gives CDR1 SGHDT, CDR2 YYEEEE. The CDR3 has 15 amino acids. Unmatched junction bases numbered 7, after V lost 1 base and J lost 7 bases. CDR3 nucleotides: TGTGCCAGCAGCTTGCGAGCAGGGGGCTGGCAGCCCCAGCATTTT. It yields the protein CASSLRAGGWQPQHF.

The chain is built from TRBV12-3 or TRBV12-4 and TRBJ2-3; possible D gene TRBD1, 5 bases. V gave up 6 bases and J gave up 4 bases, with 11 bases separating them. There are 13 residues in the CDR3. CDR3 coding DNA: TGTGCCAGCAGGAGCCAGGGTGCAGATACGCAGTATTTT. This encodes CASRSQGADTQYF.